These T cell receptor beta chains were read from a single sample in a study of blood T cell repertoires in COVID-19. The protocol was immunoSEQ multiplex PCR, while the TCRdb copy is restricted to in-frame clones and leaves out a portion. The sample consists of roughly 290,000 clones, about 89% of them appearing once. Sequencing input: PBMCs or T cells enriched from blood (not recorded which). These TCRs come from a woman aged 35 to 49 who had recovered from COVID-19. Both conserved end residues are part of each CDR3. D genes are given only for firm matches. The listing skips clone size in some rows; elsewhere it reads once, few, many or a size class.

J gene: TRBJ1-2; D gene: .; V gene: TRBV21-1; clone size: .; CDR3 protein: CASSPRQGGYTF; CDR3 DNA: TGTGCCAGCAGCCCACGACAGGGTGGCTACACCTTC
J gene: TRBJ1-3; D gene: .; V gene: TRBV5-1; clone size: .; CDR3 protein: CASSLRGDTIYF; CDR3 DNA: TGCGCCAGCAGCTTGCGGGGTGACACCATATATTTT
J gene: TRBJ1-4; D gene: TRBD1; V gene: TRBV19; clone size: .; CDR3 protein: CASGNDRGEKLFF; CDR3 DNA: TGTGCCAGTGGGAATGACAGGGGAGAAAAACTGTTTTTT
J gene: TRBJ1-1; D gene: .; V gene: TRBV12-3/TRBV12-4; clone size: .; CDR3 protein: CASTLEGRGAFF; CDR3 DNA: TGTGCCAGCACCCTAGAGGGAAGAGGGGCTTTCTTT
J gene: TRBJ2-1; D gene: TRBD2; V gene: TRBV20-1; clone size: .; CDR3 protein: CSGEGYNEQFF; CDR3 DNA: TGCAGTGGGGAGGGGTACAATGAGCAGTTCTTC
J gene: TRBJ2-2; D gene: TRBD2; V gene: TRBV5-4; clone size: .; CDR3 protein: CAGNSGGLNTGELFF; CDR3 DNA: TGTGCCGGAAATAGCGGGGGGCTCAACACCGGGGAGCTGTTTTTT
J gene: TRBJ1-2; D gene: .; V gene: TRBV5-6; clone size: .; CDR3 protein: CASSLRQGHGYTF; CDR3 DNA: TGTGCCAGCAGCTTGAGGCAGGGCCATGGCTACACCTTC
J gene: TRBJ2-7; D gene: .; V gene: TRBV3-1/TRBV3-2; clone size: .; CDR3 protein: CASSQGGGPEQYF; CDR3 DNA: TGTGCCAGCAGCCAAGGCGGAGGCCCCGAGCAGTACTTC
J gene: TRBJ2-6; D gene: .; V gene: TRBV30; clone size: .; CDR3 protein: CAWSVLGANGANVLTF; CDR3 DNA: TGTGCCTGGAGTGTACTGGGGGCGAATGGGGCCAACGTCCTGACTTTC
J gene: TRBJ1-4; D gene: .; V gene: TRBV30; clone size: .; CDR3 protein: CAWAWGQMSSTNEKLFF; CDR3 DNA: TGTGCCTGGGCGTGGGGACAAATGTCGTCTACTAATGAAAAACTGTTTTTT
J gene: TRBJ1-1; D gene: .; V gene: TRBV29-1; clone size: .; CDR3 protein: CSVGALNTEAFF; CDR3 DNA: TGCAGCGTTGGGGCATTGAACACTGAAGCTTTCTTT
J gene: TRBJ2-3; D gene: .; V gene: TRBV4-1; clone size: .; CDR3 protein: CASSQALMRSTDTQYF; CDR3 DNA: TGCGCCAGCAGCCAAGCCCTTATGCGTAGCACAGATACGCAGTATTTT
J gene: TRBJ2-7; D gene: TRBD2; V gene: TRBV6-2/TRBV6-3; clone size: .; CDR3 protein: CASSLSGGVNEQYF; CDR3 DNA: TGTGCCAGCAGTTTGAGCGGGGGGGTCAACGAGCAGTACTTC
J gene: TRBJ1-5; D gene: TRBD1; V gene: TRBV6-5; clone size: .; CDR3 protein: CASRLDRAGNQPQHF; CDR3 DNA: TGTGCCAGCAGACTCGACAGGGCTGGCAATCAGCCCCAGCATTTT
J gene: TRBJ2-7; D gene: TRBD1; V gene: TRBV12-3/TRBV12-4; clone size: .; CDR3 protein: CASSSQGAYEQYF; CDR3 DNA: TGTGCCAGCAGTTCACAGGGGGCCTACGAGCAGTACTTC
J gene: TRBJ2-4; D gene: .; V gene: TRBV19; clone size: few; CDR3 protein: CASSSTGINIQYF; CDR3 DNA: TGTGCCAGTAGTTCCACAGGGATAAACATTCAGTACTTC
J gene: TRBJ1-4; D gene: .; V gene: TRBV2; clone size: once; CDR3 protein: CASSELGGGEKLFF; CDR3 DNA: TGTGCCAGCAGTGAATTGGGTGGAGGAGAAAAACTGTTTTTT
J gene: TRBJ2-3; D gene: .; V gene: TRBV29-1; clone size: .; CDR3 protein: CSVEGRGEAPDTQYF; CDR3 DNA: TGCAGCGTTGAAGGTCGCGGGGAGGCCCCAGATACGCAGTATTTT
J gene: TRBJ2-1; D gene: TRBD2; V gene: TRBV3-1/TRBV3-2; clone size: .; CDR3 protein: CASSLGLASEQFF; CDR3 DNA: TGTGCCAGCAGCCTGGGACTAGCAAGTGAGCAGTTCTTC
J gene: TRBJ1-2; D gene: .; V gene: TRBV5-8; clone size: .; CDR3 protein: CASSLRRGGGYTF; CDR3 DNA: TGTGCCAGCAGTCTGAGGAGGGGTGGAGGCTACACCTTC
J gene: TRBJ1-2; D gene: .; V gene: TRBV5-1; clone size: .; CDR3 protein: CASSLAPMSRDYGYTF; CDR3 DNA: TGCGCCAGCAGCTTGGCCCCAATGTCCAGGGACTATGGCTACACCTTC
J gene: TRBJ2-3; D gene: TRBD1; V gene: TRBV7-2; clone size: once; CDR3 protein: CASSAGDSTDTQYF; CDR3 DNA: TGTGCCAGCAGCGCAGGGGACAGTACAGATACGCAGTATTTT
J gene: TRBJ1-2; D gene: .; V gene: TRBV4-1; clone size: .; CDR3 protein: CASSQAGIYGYTF; CDR3 DNA: TGCGCCAGCAGCCAAGCCGGGATCTATGGCTACACCTTC
J gene: TRBJ1-6; D gene: .; V gene: TRBV12-3/TRBV12-4; clone size: once; CDR3 protein: CASSLDWNSPLHF; CDR3 DNA: TGTGCCAGCAGTTTAGACTGGAATTCACCCCTCCACTTT
J gene: TRBJ1-2; D gene: TRBD1; V gene: TRBV6-5; clone size: .; CDR3 protein: CASSYSLPTGGNGYTF; CDR3 DNA: TGTGCCAGCAGTTACTCGTTGCCGACAGGGGGCAATGGCTACACCTTC
J gene: TRBJ2-5; D gene: .; V gene: TRBV24-1; clone size: .; CDR3 protein: CATSDSGVGETQYF; CDR3 DNA: TGTGCCACCAGTGATTCAGGGGTTGGAGAGACCCAGTACTTC
J gene: TRBJ1-6; D gene: .; V gene: TRBV18; clone size: .; CDR3 protein: CASSGDYNSPLHF; CDR3 DNA: TGTGCCAGCTCTGGAGATTATAATTCACCCCTCCACTTT
J gene: TRBJ1-4; D gene: .; V gene: TRBV19; clone size: .; CDR3 protein: CASSERGYEKLFF; CDR3 DNA: TGTGCCAGTAGCGAAAGGGGATATGAAAAACTGTTTTTT
J gene: TRBJ1-1; D gene: TRBD1; V gene: TRBV19; clone size: few; CDR3 protein: CASSSRQGGQMAFF; CDR3 DNA: TGTGCCAGTAGTTCACGACAGGGGGGTCAAATGGCTTTCTTT
J gene: TRBJ1-1; D gene: TRBD1; V gene: TRBV5-1; clone size: .; CDR3 protein: CASSRGDPDRGLKDTEAFF; CDR3 DNA: TGCGCCAGCAGCCGCGGAGACCCGGACAGGGGGCTTAAGGACACTGAAGCTTTCTTT
J gene: TRBJ2-7; D gene: .; V gene: TRBV11-1; clone size: few; CDR3 protein: CASSSLDAGSYEQYF; CDR3 DNA: TGTGCCAGCAGCTCCTTAGACGCAGGATCCTACGAGCAGTACTTC
J gene: TRBJ2-5; D gene: .; V gene: TRBV14; clone size: .; CDR3 protein: CASSPRDSVRRETQYF; CDR3 DNA: TGTGCCAGCAGCCCCAGGGATTCGGTGAGGAGAGAGACCCAGTACTTC
J gene: TRBJ2-7; D gene: .; V gene: TRBV6-5; clone size: .; CDR3 protein: CASRQARTYEQYF; CDR3 DNA: TGTGCCAGCAGACAGGCGAGGACCTACGAGCAGTACTTC
J gene: TRBJ1-2; D gene: .; V gene: TRBV14; clone size: .; CDR3 protein: CASSQVGGYGYTF; CDR3 DNA: TGTGCCAGCAGCCAAGTCGGAGGGTATGGCTACACCTTC
J gene: TRBJ1-1; D gene: TRBD1; V gene: TRBV5-1; clone size: .; CDR3 protein: CASSPGQGEAKMNTEAFF; CDR3 DNA: TGCGCCAGCAGCCCAGGACAGGGGGAGGCAAAAATGAACACTGAAGCTTTCTTT
J gene: TRBJ1-6; D gene: .; V gene: TRBV18; clone size: .; CDR3 protein: CASSDHWDSSSYNSPLHF; CDR3 DNA: TGTGCCAGCTCAGACCACTGGGACTCGAGCTCCTATAATTCACCCCTCCACTTT
J gene: TRBJ1-2; D gene: TRBD1; V gene: TRBV29-1; clone size: .; CDR3 protein: CSVGNRGPNYGYTF; CDR3 DNA: TGCAGCGTTGGAAACAGGGGGCCTAACTATGGCTACACCTTC
J gene: TRBJ1-5; D gene: .; V gene: TRBV30; clone size: few; CDR3 protein: CAWSGGGGQPQHF; CDR3 DNA: TGTGCCTGGAGCGGGGGGGGCGGGCAGCCCCAGCATTTT
J gene: TRBJ1-2; D gene: .; V gene: TRBV19; clone size: .; CDR3 protein: CASSTTYYGYTF; CDR3 DNA: TGTGCCAGTAGTACGACATACTATGGCTACACCTTC
J gene: TRBJ2-3; D gene: TRBD2; V gene: TRBV19; clone size: .; CDR3 protein: CASSMGTSGSTDTQYF; CDR3 DNA: TGTGCCAGTAGTATGGGGACTAGCGGGAGCACAGATACGCAGTATTTT
J gene: TRBJ2-7; D gene: TRBD2; V gene: TRBV29-1; clone size: .; CDR3 protein: CSVELSTSGEQYF; CDR3 DNA: TGCAGCGTTGAACTTTCGACTAGCGGCGAGCAGTACTTC
J gene: TRBJ1-6; D gene: .; V gene: TRBV5-1; clone size: .; CDR3 protein: CASSLLYSNSPLHF; CDR3 DNA: TGCGCCAGCAGCTTGCTCTACAGCAATTCACCCCTCCACTTT
J gene: TRBJ1-3; D gene: .; V gene: TRBV10-1; clone size: .; CDR3 protein: CASSEDTVRNTIYF; CDR3 DNA: TGCGCCAGCAGTGAAGACACCGTGAGAAACACCATATATTTT
J gene: TRBJ2-2; D gene: TRBD2; V gene: TRBV4-2; clone size: once; CDR3 protein: CASSPRAGGGGELFF; CDR3 DNA: TGTGCCAGCAGCCCCCGGGCGGGAGGGGGCGGGGAGCTGTTTTTT
J gene: TRBJ2-5; D gene: .; V gene: TRBV5-1; clone size: once; CDR3 protein: CASSPRTVQETQYF; CDR3 DNA: TGCGCCAGCAGCCCAAGGACAGTGCAAGAGACCCAGTACTTC
J gene: TRBJ1-6; D gene: .; V gene: TRBV11-2; clone size: .; CDR3 protein: CASSSLRTDLSYNSPLHF; CDR3 DNA: TGTGCCAGCAGCTCGCTCCGGACAGATCTCTCCTATAATTCACCCCTCCACTTT